Described below is a single T cell receptor beta chain sequence and its context. What it recognizes is unknown. Germline V lookup: CDR1 SGDLS, CDR2 YYNGEE. The ends lost 3 bases at V and 5 bases at J; junction bases unmatched: 12. The CDR3 runs to 19 residues. Points from the study as a whole: Greatest tumor Treg TCR overlap was with tumor naive CD4+ cells.

The sorted Tregs were CD4+CD25+CD127-/low cells. Constant-region reverse primers amplified full-length variable regions, followed by semi-nested Nested Universal Primer A PCR. TCRdb recomputed calls from the 5' RACE reads with MiXCR, one row per CDR3 protein. The sample records about 57,000 distinct CDR3 sequences, roughly 28% being singletons. What was sequenced was tumor-infiltrating Tregs sorted from the breast tumor. The chain combines TRBV9 with TRBJ2-6; 12 bases are a match to TRBD1. The source of this sequence is a female donor with breast cancer. CDR3 bases: TGTGCCAGCAGCGGAAGAGTCCCGGGACAGGGGGCTTGGGCCAACGTCCTGACTTTC. It translates to CASSGRVPGQGAWANVLTF.